The 20 T cell receptor beta chains presented below share a single source sample, sequenced in a study of blood T cell repertoires in COVID-19 (TCRdb year 2020). Receptors were amplified or captured by the immunoSEQ multiplex PCR assay. TCRdb retrieved this table from immuneACCESS and kept in-frame rearrangements only. Not all clones are present; in checked studies, unresolved V genes account for under half, and no reason is known for the remainder. The sample table records more than 300,000 clones; around 90% of these occur just once. The ten largest clones represent more than 0.85% of the sample. The sequenced sample was peripheral blood. The receptors stem from a woman aged 35 to 49 with COVID-19, enrolled during active disease.

The J gene is TRBJ2-7, the V gene TRBV11-2; D remains ambiguous. The CDR3 spans 16 residues. Germline V gene lookup returns CDR1 SGHAT and CDR2 FQNNGV. Trimming removed 4 bases from V and 4 bases from J, with 20 bases in between. The CDR3, as DNA: TGTGCCAGCAGCTCATACCCCCGGGTATTGTGGTACGAGCAGTACTTC. Protein sequence: CASSSYPRVLWYEQYF. Based on the CDR3 plus reference TRBV11-2 and TRBJ2-7, the full variable domain is EAGVAQSPRYKIIEKRQSVAFWCNPISGHATLYWYQQILGQGPKLLIQFQNNGVVDDSQLPKDRFSAERLKGVDSTLKIQPAKLEDSAVYLCASSSYPRVLWYEQYFGPGTRLTVT.

This clone has just a few counts. This chain joins TRBV24-1 and TRBJ1-2; D gene ambiguous. Germline CDR1 KGHDR, CDR2 SFDVKD. CDR3 length: 12 amino acids. V was clipped by 4 bases and J by 7 bases, with 9 bases between them. Written as DNA, the CDR3 is TGTGCCACCAGTGAGGTTTCGGGTGGCTACACCTTC. This encodes CATSEVSGGYTF.

V gene TRBV5-1 combines with J gene TRBJ1-6, with 10 nucleotides matching TRBD1. V shed 2 bases and J 9 bases; nucleotides not matched to a gene: 5. The CDR3 is 15 amino acids. Germline CDR1 is SGHRS and CDR2 is YFSETQ. The CDR3 here is CASSLGQGVASPLHF. CDR3 DNA: TGCGCCAGCAGCTTAGGACAGGGGGTGGCTTCACCCCTCCACTTT.

The V call is TRBV6-2 or TRBV6-3, the J call TRBJ2-5; 14 bases are a match to TRBD2. From germline, CDR1 is MNHEY and CDR2 SVGEGT. Trimming at V came to 5 bases and at J to 5 bases, leaving 13 bases not matched to a gene. The CDR3 has 18 amino acids. CDR3 region: CASSPLEGLAGVGETQYF. The CDR3 DNA follows: TGTGCCAGCAGTCCCCTTGAGGGACTAGCGGGAGTAGGGGAGACCCAGTACTTC.

This clone has just a few counts. V gene TRBV28 combines with J gene TRBJ2-7, with 11 bases lining up with TRBD2. With V trimmed by 6 bases and J by 7 bases, 11 bases remained unmatched. This CDR3 is built from 15 residues. Germline loops: CDR1 MDHEN, CDR2 SYDVKM. CDR3 nucleotides: TGTGCCAGCAGCGGGGGGGGACTAGCGGAACGTGAGCAGTACTTC. The encoded protein is CASSGGGLAEREQYF. Combining the CDR3 with reference TRBV28 and TRBJ2-7 gives the whole variable domain DVKVTQSSRYLVKRTGEKVFLECVQDMDHENMFWYRQDPGLGLRLIYFSYDVKMKEKGDIPEGYSVSREKKERFSLILESASTNQTSMYLCASSGGGLAEREQYFGPGTRLTVT.

The chain has TRBV6-1 and TRBJ1-1; the D gene is possibly TRBD1 (5 bases). Germline V gene data show CDR1 as MNHNS and CDR2 as SASEGT. The V and J ends lost 8 bases and 0 bases respectively, with 13 bases between them. This CDR3 contains 14 residues. CDR3: CASHSRGLNTEAFF. CDR3 nucleotide sequence: TGTGCCAGCCATTCTCGGGGGTTGAACACTGAAGCTTTCTTT.

The genes are TRBV4-1 and TRBJ2-1; D is possibly TRBD2 (6 bases). The germline gives CDR1 MGHRA, CDR2 YSYEKL. Trimming took off 0 bases at V and 2 bases at J, with 20 bases between the two ends. CDR3 length equals 19 residues. CDR3 protein: CASSQEYRSGGITYNEQFF. In DNA, the CDR3 is TGCGCCAGCAGCCAAGAATATCGATCCGGCGGGATTACCTACAATGAGCAGTTCTTC.

This chain links TRBV5-1 with TRBJ1-1; TRBD1 agrees at 7 bases. Germline-derived CDR1 and CDR2 are SGHRS and YFSETQ. Trimming removed 0 bases from V and 7 bases from J; junction bases left unmatched: 3. The CDR3 is 13 amino acids. CDR3 in DNA: TGCGCCAGCAGCTTGGCAGGGGGTGATGAAGCTTTCTTT. Translated: CASSLAGGDEAFF.

The genes are TRBV6-1 and TRBJ1-2; no definite D call. This CDR3 region has 15 residues. Trimming took off 2 bases at V and 1 base at J, with 11 bases between the two ends. From germline, CDR1 is MNHNS and CDR2 SASEGT. DNA for the CDR3: TGTGCCAGCAGTGAACAGGCAGGAAGTAACTATGGCTACACCTTC. It specifies CASSEQAGSNYGYTF.

This clone was seen a few times. This sequence joins TRBV5-1 and TRBJ1-6; the D is unclear. The ends were cut back, 4 bases at V and 6 bases at J, with 8 bases in the middle. The CDR3 has 13 residues. Germline values: CDR1 SGHRS, CDR2 YFSETQ. CDR3 coding DNA: TGCGCCAGCAGCGTCCTCAGTAATTCACCCCTCCACTTT. Amino acids: CASSVLSNSPLHF.

The rearrangement links TRBV7-2 to TRBJ1-2; D possibly corresponds to TRBD1 (5 bases). The germline gives CDR1 SGHTA, CDR2 FQGNSA. V lost 2 bases and J 7 bases, leaving 14 bases between the germline ends. The CDR3 totals 14 residues. CDR3 nucleotide sequence: TGTGCCAGCAGCTTAAACAGGCCTTGGGGTGGCTACACCTTC. It specifies CASSLNRPWGGYTF. Using reference TRBV7-2 and TRBJ1-2 for the parts outside the CDR3, the full variable domain is GAGVSQSPSNKVTEKGKDVELRCDPISGHTALYWYRQSLGQGLEFLIYFQGNSAPDKSGLPSDRFSAERTGGSVSTLTIQRTQQEDSAVYLCASSLNRPWGGYTFGSGTRLTVV.

The chain uses TRBV7-2 and TRBJ2-3; D is ambiguous. Trimming left V 5 bases short and J 3 bases short, with 15 bases between. The CDR3 covers 15 residues. Germline-derived CDR1 and CDR2 are SGHTA and FQGNSA. The CDR3 DNA reads as TGTGCCAGCAGCCCCTCAGTCAGGCCGACAGATACGCAGTATTTT. It yields the protein CASSPSVRPTDTQYF.

This sequence joins TRBV5-1 and TRBJ2-5, with TRBD1 identical over 7 bases. The CDR3 is made up of 13 amino acids. Trimming removed 2 bases from V and 4 bases from J; junction bases left unmatched: 2. Germline CDR1 is SGHRS and CDR2 is YFSETQ. The CDR3 region has the DNA TGCGCCAGCAGCTTCGACAGGGCAGAGACCCAGTACTTC. Encoded protein: CASSFDRAETQYF.

The chain uses TRBV5-1 and TRBJ2-2, with TRBD2 identical over 9 bases. Looked up from germline, CDR1 is SGHRS and CDR2 is YFSETQ. Germline trimming cut 0 bases from V and 1 base from J; bases unmatched to any gene: 1. The CDR3 sequence is 16 residues long. Written as DNA, the CDR3 is TGCGCCAGCAGCTTGGAACTAGCGGGGAACACCGGGGAGCTGTTTTTT. Translation: CASSLELAGNTGELFF.

The V and J genes are TRBV28 and TRBJ2-1; TRBD1 matches 8 bases. The V segment lost 5 bases and the J segment 5 bases; nucleotides outside the gene matches: 8. CDR1 is MDHEN and CDR2 is SYDVKM in the germline V gene. This CDR3 is built from 15 residues. DNA of the CDR3: TGTGCCAGCAGTCTAAACAGGGGGTCTAACAATGAGCAGTTCTTC. It codes for CASSLNRGSNNEQFF.

This chain connects TRBV2 to TRBJ1-4; perhaps TRBD1 as D (6 bases). CDR3 length: 16 amino acids. CDR1 and CDR2 (germline): SNHLY, FYNNEI. V was pared by 4 bases and J by 8 bases, with 20 bases between. As DNA, the CDR3 is TGTGCCAGCAGTGCCCCGCACAGGGAAGAAGGGGAAAAACTGTTTTTT. It is translated as CASSAPHREEGEKLFF.

This chain joins TRBV5-1 and TRBJ2-1; 7 nucleotides align to TRBD2. With V trimmed by 7 bases and J by 0 bases, 10 bases remained unmatched. The CDR3 has 16 amino acids. Germline CDR1 and CDR2: SGHRS and YFSETQ. The CDR3 nucleotides are TGCGCCAGCCGTACTAGCGCCTCGAACTCCTACAATGAGCAGTTCTTC. Translation gives CASRTSASNSYNEQFF. The variable domain in full, with the rest retrieved from reference TRBV5-1 and TRBJ2-1, is KAGVTQTPRYLIKTRGQQVTLSCSPISGHRSVSWYQQTPGQGLQFLFEYFSETQRNKGNFPGRFSGRQFSNSRSEMNVSTLELGDSALYLCASRTSASNSYNEQFFGPGTRLTVL.

The chain carries TRBV19 and TRBJ1-5, with 7 bases identical to TRBD1. Looked up from germline, CDR1 is LNHDA and CDR2 is SQIVND (reference sequence). The CDR3 is 18 residues long. V dropped 3 bases and J dropped 1; count of bases not matched to a gene: 12. In DNA form, the CDR3 reads TGTGCCAGTAGTATGAGGGACAGCGATTCCGACAGCAATCAGCCCCAGCATTTT. Amino acids: CASSMRDSDSDSNQPQHF. The full variable domain, in which reference TRBV19 and TRBJ1-5 provide the parts outside the CDR3, is DGGITQSPKYLFRKEGQNVTLSCEQNLNHDAMYWYRQDPGQGLRLIYYSQIVNDFQKGDIAEGYSVSREKKESFPLTVTSAQKNPTAFYLCASSMRDSDSDSNQPQHFGDGTRLSIL.

The V and J genes are TRBV21-1 and TRBJ1-4; the table assigns TRBD1, which was not confirmed against the DNA. TRBV21-1 is a pseudogene locus. The CDR3 sequence is 17 residues long. The CDR3 loop reads CASSSRRLPRGNEKLFF. CDR3 DNA: TGTGCCAGCAGCTCCCGGCGGCTACCCAGGGGAAATGAAAAACTGTTTTTT.

This clone was recorded once. The gene calls are TRBV6-2 or TRBV6-3 and TRBJ2-3; D is undetermined. V was trimmed by 6 bases and J by 1 base, leaving 8 bases between them. This CDR3 is 13 amino acids long. Germline CDR1 and CDR2: MNHEY and SVGEGT. CDR3 region: CASSPRGTDTQYF. As DNA, the CDR3 is TGTGCCAGCAGCCCCCGGGGCACAGATACGCAGTATTTT.